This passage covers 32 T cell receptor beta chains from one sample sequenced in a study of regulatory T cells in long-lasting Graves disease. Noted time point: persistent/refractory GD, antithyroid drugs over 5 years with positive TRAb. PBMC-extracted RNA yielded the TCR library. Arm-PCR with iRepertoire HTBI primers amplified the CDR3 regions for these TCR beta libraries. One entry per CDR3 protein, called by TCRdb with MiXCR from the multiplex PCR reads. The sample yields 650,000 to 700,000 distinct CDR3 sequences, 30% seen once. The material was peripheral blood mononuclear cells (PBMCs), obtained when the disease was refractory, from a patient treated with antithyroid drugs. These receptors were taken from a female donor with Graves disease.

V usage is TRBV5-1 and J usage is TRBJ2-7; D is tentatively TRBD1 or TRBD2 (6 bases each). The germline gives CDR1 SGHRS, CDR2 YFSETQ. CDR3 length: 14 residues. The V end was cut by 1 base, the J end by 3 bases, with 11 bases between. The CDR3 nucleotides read TGCGCCAGCAGCTTGACAGGGAGGAACTACGAGCAGTACTTC. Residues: CASSLTGRNYEQYF.

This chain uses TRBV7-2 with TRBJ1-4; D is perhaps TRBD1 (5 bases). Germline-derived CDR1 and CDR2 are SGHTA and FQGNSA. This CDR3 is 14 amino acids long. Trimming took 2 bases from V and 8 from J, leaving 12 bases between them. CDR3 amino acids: CASSLSRGREKLFF. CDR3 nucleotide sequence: TGTGCCAGCAGCTTATCGAGGGGTCGGGAAAAACTGTTTTTT.

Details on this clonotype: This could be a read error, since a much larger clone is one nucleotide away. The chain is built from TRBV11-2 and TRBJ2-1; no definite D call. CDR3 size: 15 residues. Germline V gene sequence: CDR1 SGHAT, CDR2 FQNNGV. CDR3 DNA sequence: TGTGCCAGCAGCTCACCCTCGGCCCTCGACAATGAGCAGCTCTTC. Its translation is CASSSPSALDNEQLF.

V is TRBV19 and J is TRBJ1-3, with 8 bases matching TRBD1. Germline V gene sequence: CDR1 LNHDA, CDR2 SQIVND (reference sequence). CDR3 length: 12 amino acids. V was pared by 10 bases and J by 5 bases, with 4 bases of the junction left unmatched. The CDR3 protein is CATWTGRNTIYF. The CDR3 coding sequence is TGTGCCACCTGGACAGGGCGAAACACCATATATTTT.

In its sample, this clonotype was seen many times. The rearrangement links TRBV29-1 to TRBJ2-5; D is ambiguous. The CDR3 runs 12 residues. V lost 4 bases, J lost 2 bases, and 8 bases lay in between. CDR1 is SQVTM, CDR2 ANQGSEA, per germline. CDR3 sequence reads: CSVASGQETQYF. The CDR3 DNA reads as TGCAGCGTTGCTTCAGGTCAAGAGACCCAGTACTTC.

The CDR3 sequence: CASSRNQGRTEAFF. As DNA, the CDR3 is TGTGCCAGCAGCCGAAACCAGGGGCGGACTGAAGCTTTCTTT. The V and J genes are TRBV25-1 and TRBJ1-1; possibly TRBD1 for D (6 bases). Trimming took 6 bases from V and 5 from J, leaving 16 bases between them. This CDR3 region has 14 residues. CDR1 MGHDK and CDR2 SYGVNS come from the germline V gene.

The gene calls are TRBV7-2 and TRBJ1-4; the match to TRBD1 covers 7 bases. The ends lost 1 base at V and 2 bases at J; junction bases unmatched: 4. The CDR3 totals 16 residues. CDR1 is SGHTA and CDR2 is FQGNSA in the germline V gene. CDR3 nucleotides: TGTGCCAGCAGCTTAGTAGGGGGCATCACTAATGAAAAACTGTTTTTT. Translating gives CASSLVGGITNEKLFF.

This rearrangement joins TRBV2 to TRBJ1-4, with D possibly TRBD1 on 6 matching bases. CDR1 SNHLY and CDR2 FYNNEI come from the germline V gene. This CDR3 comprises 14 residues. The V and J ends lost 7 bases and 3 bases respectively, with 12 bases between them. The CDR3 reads CASTWRGANEKLFF. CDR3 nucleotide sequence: TGTGCCAGCACTTGGAGGGGGGCTAATGAAAAACTGTTTTTT.

CDR3 nucleotides: TGCAGTGCTAGAGATCCAGGGAGCGGTGAAAAACTGTTTTTT. This sequence encodes CSARDPGSGEKLFF. The V and J genes are TRBV20-1 and TRBJ1-4; possible D gene TRBD1, 5 bases. Germline values: CDR1 DFQATT, CDR2 SNEGSKA (reference sequence). The CDR3 runs to 14 residues. Deletions cut 0 bases from V and 7 bases from J, with 12 bases between.

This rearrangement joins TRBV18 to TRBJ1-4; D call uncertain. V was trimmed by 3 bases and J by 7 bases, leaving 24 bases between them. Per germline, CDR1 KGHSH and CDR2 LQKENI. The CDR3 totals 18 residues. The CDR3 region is CASSPLNQATPRAEKLFF. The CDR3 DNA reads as TGTGCCAGCTCACCCTTAAACCAAGCGACGCCAAGGGCTGAAAAACTGTTTTTT.

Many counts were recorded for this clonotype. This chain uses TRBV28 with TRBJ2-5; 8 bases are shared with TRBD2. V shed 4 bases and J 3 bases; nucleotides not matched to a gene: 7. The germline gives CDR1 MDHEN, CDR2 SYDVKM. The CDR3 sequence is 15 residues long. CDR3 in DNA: TGTGCCAGCAGTTCCCTTACGGGAGGGAAAGAGACCCAGTACTTC. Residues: CASSSLTGGKETQYF. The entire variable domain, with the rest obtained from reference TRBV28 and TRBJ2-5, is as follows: DVKVTQSSRYLVKRTGEKVFLECVQDMDHENMFWYRQDPGLGLRLIYFSYDVKMKEKGDIPEGYSVSREKKERFSLILESASTNQTSMYLCASSSLTGGKETQYFGPGTRLLVL.

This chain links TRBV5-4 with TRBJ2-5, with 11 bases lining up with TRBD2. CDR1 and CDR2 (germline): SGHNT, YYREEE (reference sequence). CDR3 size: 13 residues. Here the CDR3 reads CAVTSGSGETQYF. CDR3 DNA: TGTGCTGTTACTAGCGGGAGCGGTGAGACCCAGTACTTC. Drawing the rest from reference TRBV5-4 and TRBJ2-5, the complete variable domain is ETGVTQSPTHLIKTRGQQVTLRCSSQSGHNTVSWYQQALGQGPQFIFQYYREEENGRGNFPPRFSGLQFPNYSSELNVNALELDDSALYLCAVTSGSGETQYFGPGTRLLVL.

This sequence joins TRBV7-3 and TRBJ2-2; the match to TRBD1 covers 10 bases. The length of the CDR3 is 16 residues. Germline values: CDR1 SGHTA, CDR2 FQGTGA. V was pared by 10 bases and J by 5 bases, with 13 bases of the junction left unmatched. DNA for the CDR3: TGTGCCATCAATCACCAGGACAGGGGGTGTACCGGGGAGCTGTTTTTT. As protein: CAINHQDRGCTGELFF.

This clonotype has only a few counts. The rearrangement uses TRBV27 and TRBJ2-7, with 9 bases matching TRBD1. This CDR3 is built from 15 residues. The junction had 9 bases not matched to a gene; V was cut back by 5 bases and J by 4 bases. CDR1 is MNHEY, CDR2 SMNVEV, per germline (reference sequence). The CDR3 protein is CASSATGQGAYEQYF. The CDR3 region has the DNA TGTGCCAGCAGTGCCACGGGACAGGGCGCTTACGAGCAGTACTTC.

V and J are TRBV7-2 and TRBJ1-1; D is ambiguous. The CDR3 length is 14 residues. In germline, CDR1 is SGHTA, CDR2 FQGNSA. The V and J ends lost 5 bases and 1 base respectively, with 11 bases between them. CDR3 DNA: TGTGCCAGCAGCCCACAAGTCCGGAACACTGAAGCTTTCTTT. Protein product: CASSPQVRNTEAFF.

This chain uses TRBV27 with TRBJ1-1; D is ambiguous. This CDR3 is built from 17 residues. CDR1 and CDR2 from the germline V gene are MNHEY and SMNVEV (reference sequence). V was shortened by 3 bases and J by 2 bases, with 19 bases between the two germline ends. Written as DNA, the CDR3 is TGTGCCAGCAGTTTTCTACCTATGGGAGGGATAAACACTGAAGCTTTCTTT. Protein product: CASSFLPMGGINTEAFF.

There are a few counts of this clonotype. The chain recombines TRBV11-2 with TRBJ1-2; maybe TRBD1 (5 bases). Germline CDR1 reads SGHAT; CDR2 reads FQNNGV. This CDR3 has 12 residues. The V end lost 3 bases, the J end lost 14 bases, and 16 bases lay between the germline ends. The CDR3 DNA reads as TGTGCCAGCAGCTTCGCCTCGGACACCTTAACCTTC. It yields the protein CASSFASDTLTF.

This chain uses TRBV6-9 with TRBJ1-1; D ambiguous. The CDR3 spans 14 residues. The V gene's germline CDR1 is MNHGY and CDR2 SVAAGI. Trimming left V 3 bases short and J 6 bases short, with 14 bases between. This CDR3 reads CASSYMESLAEAFF. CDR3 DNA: TGTGCCAGCAGTTACATGGAGTCCTTGGCTGAAGCTTTCTTT.

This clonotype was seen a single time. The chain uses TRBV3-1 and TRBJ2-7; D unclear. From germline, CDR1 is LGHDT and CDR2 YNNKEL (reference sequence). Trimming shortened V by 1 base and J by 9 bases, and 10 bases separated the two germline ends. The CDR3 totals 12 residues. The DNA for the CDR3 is TGTGCCAGCAGCCAAGGAGAGGCCCGGCAGTACTTC. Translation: CASSQGEARQYF.

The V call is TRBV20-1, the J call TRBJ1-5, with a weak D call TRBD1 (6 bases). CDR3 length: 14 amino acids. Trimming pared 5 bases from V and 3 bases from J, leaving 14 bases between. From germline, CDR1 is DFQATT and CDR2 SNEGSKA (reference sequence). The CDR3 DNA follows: TGCAGTGCTCCAAAGGGGGTGAACAATCAGCCCCAGCATTTT. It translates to CSAPKGVNNQPQHF.

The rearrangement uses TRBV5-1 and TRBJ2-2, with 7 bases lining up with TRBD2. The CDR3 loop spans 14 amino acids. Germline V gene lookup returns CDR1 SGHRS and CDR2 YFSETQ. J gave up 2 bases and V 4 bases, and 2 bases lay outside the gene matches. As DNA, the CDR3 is TGCGCCAGCAGCAGCGGGATTAACACCGGGGAGCTGTTTTTT. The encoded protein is CASSSGINTGELFF.

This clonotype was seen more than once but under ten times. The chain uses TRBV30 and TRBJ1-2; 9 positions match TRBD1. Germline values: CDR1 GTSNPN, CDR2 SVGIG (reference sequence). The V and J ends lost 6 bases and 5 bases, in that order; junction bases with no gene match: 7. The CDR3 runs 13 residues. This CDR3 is CACKGTGRYGYTF. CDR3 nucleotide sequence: TGTGCCTGTAAAGGGACAGGGAGGTATGGCTACACCTTC.

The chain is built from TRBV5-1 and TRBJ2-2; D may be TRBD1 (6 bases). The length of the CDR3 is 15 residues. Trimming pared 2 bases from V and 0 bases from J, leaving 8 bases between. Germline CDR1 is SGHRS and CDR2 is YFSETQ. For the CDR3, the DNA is TGCGCCAGCAGCTTTAGGACAGCGAACACCGGGGAGCTGTTTTTT. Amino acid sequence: CASSFRTANTGELFF.

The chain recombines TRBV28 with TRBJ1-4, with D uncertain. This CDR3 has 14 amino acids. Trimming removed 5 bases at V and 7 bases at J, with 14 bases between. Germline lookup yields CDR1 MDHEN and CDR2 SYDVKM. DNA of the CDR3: TGTGCCAGCAGTGCAGGAGGCCCCGGTGAAAAACTGTTTTTT. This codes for CASSAGGPGEKLFF.

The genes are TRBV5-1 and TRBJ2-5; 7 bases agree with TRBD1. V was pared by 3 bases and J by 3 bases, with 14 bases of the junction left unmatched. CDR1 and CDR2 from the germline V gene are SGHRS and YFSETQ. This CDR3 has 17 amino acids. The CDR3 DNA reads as TGCGCCAGCAGCTCGTCCGGGACAGAGAATAATAAAGAGACCCAGTACTTC. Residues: CASSSSGTENNKETQYF.

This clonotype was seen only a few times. This CDR3 reads CASSSPSGGRRTEAFF. CDR3 coding DNA: TGTGCCAGCAGTTCTCCCTCAGGGGGAAGGAGGACTGAAGCTTTCTTT. The chain recombines TRBV28 with TRBJ1-1, with TRBD1 matching over 7 bases. The germline V gene encodes CDR1 MDHEN and CDR2 SYDVKM. V shed 4 bases, J shed 5 bases, and the junction held 13 bases outside the gene matches. This CDR3 region has 16 residues.

The CDR3 DNA follows: TGTGCCAGCTCCAGAGGGACAGGGGGGAACGGCAATCAGCCCCAGCATTTT. Translated: CASSRGTGGNGNQPQHF. The chain recombines TRBV2 with TRBJ1-5; 11 bases agree with TRBD1. The length of the CDR3 is 17 residues. Per the germline V gene, CDR1 is SNHLY and CDR2 is FYNNEI. V gave up 8 bases and J gave up 2 bases; unmatched junction bases: 11.

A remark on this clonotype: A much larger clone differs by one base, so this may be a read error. CDR3 loop: CASSSRNTDTQHF. The CDR3 DNA follows: TGTGCCAGCAGTTCGCGGAACACAGATACGCAGCATTTT. This chain connects TRBV27 to TRBJ2-3; D remains unclear. The end of the DNA is better explained by TRBJ1-5, so the J call may be wrong. This CDR3 has 13 amino acids. The V gene's germline CDR1 is MNHEY and CDR2 SMNVEV (reference sequence).

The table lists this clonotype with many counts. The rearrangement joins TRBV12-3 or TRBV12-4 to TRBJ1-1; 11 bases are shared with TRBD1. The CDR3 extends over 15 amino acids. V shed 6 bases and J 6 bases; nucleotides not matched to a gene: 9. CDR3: CASSLGQGATAEAFF. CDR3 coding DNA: TGTGCCAGCAGCCTCGGACAGGGGGCTACCGCTGAAGCTTTCTTT.

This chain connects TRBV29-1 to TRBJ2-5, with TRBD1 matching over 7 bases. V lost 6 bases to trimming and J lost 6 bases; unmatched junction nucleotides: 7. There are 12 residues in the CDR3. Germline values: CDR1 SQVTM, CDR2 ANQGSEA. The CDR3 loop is CSVRQGVQTQYF. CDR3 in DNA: TGCAGCGTCCGACAGGGTGTACAGACCCAGTACTTC. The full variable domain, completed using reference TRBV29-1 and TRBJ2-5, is SAVISQKPSRDICQRGTSLTIQCQVDSQVTMMFWYRQQPGQSLTLIATANQGSEATYESGFVIDKFPISRPNLTFSTLTVSNMSPEDSSIYLCSVRQGVQTQYFGPGTRLLVL.

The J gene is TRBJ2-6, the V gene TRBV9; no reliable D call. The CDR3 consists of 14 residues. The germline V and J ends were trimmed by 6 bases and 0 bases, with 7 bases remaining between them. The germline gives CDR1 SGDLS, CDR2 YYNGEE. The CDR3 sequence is CASNIGSGANVLTF. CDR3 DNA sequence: TGTGCCAGCAATATCGGCTCTGGGGCCAACGTCCTGACTTTC.

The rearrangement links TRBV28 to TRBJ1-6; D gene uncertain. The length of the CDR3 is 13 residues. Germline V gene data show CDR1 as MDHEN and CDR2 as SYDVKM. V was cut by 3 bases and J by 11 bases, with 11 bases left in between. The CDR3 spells CASSFGVLTPLHF. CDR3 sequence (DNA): TGTGCCAGCAGTTTTGGGGTTTTGACACCCCTCCACTTT. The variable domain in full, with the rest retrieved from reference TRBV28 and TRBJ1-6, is DVKVTQSSRYLVKRTGEKVFLECVQDMDHENMFWYRQDPGLGLRLIYFSYDVKMKEKGDIPEGYSVSREKKERFSLILESASTNQTSMYLCASSFGVLTPLHFGNGTRLTVT.